This T cell receptor beta chain was captured in a study of cytomegalovirus exposure and HLA in healthy donors. PCR amplification relied on 60 Vbeta primers (plus 13 Jbeta primers). The method was immunoSEQ multiplex PCR; TCRdb's version includes in-frame clones alone and lacks a portion of them. This sample has some 120,000 clones, with 60% to 75% found just once. General study points: What a later analysis showed was that several of the most significant clusters appeared linked to common viral pathogens. In an earlier analysis, most TCR beta V segments were productive about 90% or about 30% of the time. With later analysis, a missense DCLRE1C variant became linked to TCR beta V- and J-gene trimming.

About this clone: What it binds is unknown.

Sample: PBMCs. The TCR was taken from a woman in her fifties or sixties in good health and CMV-seropositive.

The CDR3 is CSDRQGNYGYTF. The CDR3 DNA is TGCAGCGATAGACAGGGGAACTATGGCTACACCTTC. The chain has TRBV29-1 and TRBJ1-2; 8 bases map to TRBD1. CDR1 and CDR2 (germline): SQVTM, ANQGSEA. J was trimmed by 2 bases and V by 7 bases; bases with no gene match: 3. CDR3 size: 12 residues.